The next 18 T cell receptor beta chains were all read from a single sample in a study of identical twins. TCRdb recomputed calls from the 5' RACE reads with MiXCR, one row per CDR3 protein. Of about 1.7 million distinct CDR3 sequences in the sample, under 35% were seen once. The sample comprised cord blood. These receptors came from a newborn girl in good health.

The chain combines TRBV4-2 with TRBJ2-7; D is ambiguous. The CDR3 contains 14 residues. The germline gives CDR1 LGHNA, CDR2 YNFKEQ. V shed 1 base and J shed 6 bases, with 13 bases lying between them. In nucleotides, the CDR3 is TGTGCCAGCAGCCAAGGCCAGGCGAGGATCGAGCAGTACTTC. Amino acid sequence: CASSQGQARIEQYF.

With regard to this clonotype: One end of the junction fails to match germline, which may point to a read error. This chain links TRBV24-1 with TRBJ2-3; possibly TRBD1 or TRBD2 for D (6 bases each). Germline values: CDR1 KGHDR, CDR2 SFDVKD. The CDR3 is 16 residues long. Written as DNA, the CDR3 is TGTGCCACCAGTGAAGGGGGGACGGGAAGCACAGATACGCGGTATTTT. Its protein product is CATSEGGTGSTDTRYF.

This clonotype was observed a few times. The chain combines TRBV7-9 with TRBJ2-3; 7 bases map to TRBD2. In germline, CDR1 is SEHNR, CDR2 FQNEAQ (reference sequence). With 0 bases clipped from V and 1 base from J, the junction kept 13 bases outside the gene matches. This CDR3 has 19 residues. In DNA, the CDR3 is TGTGCCAGCAGCTTAGCCGAGGAGGGACTACGAGTAGGCACAGATACGCAGTATTTT. Translating it yields CASSLAEEGLRVGTDTQYF.

This clonotype was recorded many times. The rearrangement links TRBV27 to TRBJ2-3, with 7 bases aligning to TRBD1. Germline loops: CDR1 MNHEY, CDR2 SMNVEV (reference sequence). V lost 3 bases and J lost 8; bases outside the gene matches: 2. The CDR3 runs 12 residues. Here the CDR3 DNA reads TGTGCCAGCAGTTTCCAGGGGGTTACGCAGTATTTT. Amino acid sequence: CASSFQGVTQYF.

This clonotype has ten or more counts. One junction end does not reproduce the germline sequence, and a read error may be involved. The V gene is TRBV7-9, the J gene TRBJ2-1; possibly TRBD1 for D (6 bases). CDR1 is SEHNR and CDR2 is FQNEAQ in the germline V gene (reference sequence). The CDR3 runs to 13 residues. CDR3 bases: TGTGCCAGCAGTTTAGCCAGGGGCGATGAGCAGTTCTTC. Translation: CASSLARGDEQFF.

The V and J genes are TRBV7-2 and TRBJ1-1, with 7 positions matching TRBD1. Looked up from germline, CDR1 is SGHTA and CDR2 is FQGNSA. There are 13 residues in the CDR3. The V and J ends lost 5 bases and 4 bases, in that order; junction bases with no gene match: 4. CDR3 region: CASSNDRVTEAFF. The CDR3 nucleotides are TGTGCCAGCAGCAACGACAGGGTCACTGAAGCTTTCTTT.

This clonotype came up a few times. This sequence joins TRBV20-1 and TRBJ2-1, with D perhaps TRBD2 (5 bases). V lost 0 bases to trimming and J lost 2 bases, with 11 bases between them. Germline CDR1 reads DFQATT; CDR2 reads SNEGSKA (reference sequence). This CDR3 has 15 residues. The CDR3 reads CSARDEGSPYNEQFF. The DNA for the CDR3 is TGCAGTGCTAGAGATGAGGGTTCCCCCTACAATGAGCAGTTCTTC.

The chain couples TRBV4-2 to TRBJ2-3; no firm D call. Germline V gene sequence: CDR1 LGHNA, CDR2 YNFKEQ. The CDR3 runs to 13 residues. Trimming took off 1 base at V and 6 bases at J, with 8 bases between the two ends. The CDR3 loop reads CASSQGFSDTQYF. DNA of the CDR3: TGTGCCAGCAGCCAAGGTTTTTCGGATACGCAGTATTTT.

This chain uses TRBV27 with TRBJ2-7; no reliable D call. The better agreement between TRBJ2-5 and the DNA end casts doubt on the J call. The length of the CDR3 is 14 residues. Germline lookup yields CDR1 MNHEY and CDR2 SMNVEV (reference sequence). CDR3 sequence (DNA): TGTGCCAGCAGTCCATCTAGGCTGAGGGAGACCCAGTACTTC. Its protein product is CASSPSRLRETQYF.

The chain uses TRBV6-2 or TRBV6-3 and TRBJ1-1; a possible D gene is TRBD1 (6 bases). Germline V lookup: CDR1 MNHEY, CDR2 SVGEGT. This CDR3 is built from 15 residues. Trimming removed 2 bases from V and 1 base from J, with 11 bases in between. The CDR3 bases are TGTGCCAGCAGTTACGCTGAGGGGGGGAACACTGAAGCTTTCTTT. Residues: CASSYAEGGNTEAFF.

The chain couples TRBV10-2 to TRBJ1-2; D unclear. The CDR3 loop spans 13 amino acids. Per the germline V gene, CDR1 is WSHSY and CDR2 is SAAADI. The ends were cut back, 7 bases at V and 3 bases at J, with 12 bases in the middle. Here the CDR3 DNA reads TGCGCCAGCACGGGAAACAGCCACTATGGCTACACCTTC. The encoded protein is CASTGNSHYGYTF.

This chain joins TRBV28 and TRBJ2-7; D perhaps matches TRBD1 (6 bases). Per germline, CDR1 MDHEN and CDR2 SYDVKM. This CDR3 contains 15 residues. V was pared by 4 bases and J by 2 bases, with 15 bases between. The CDR3 spells CASSSPRQVPYEQYF. In DNA form, the CDR3 reads TGTGCCAGCAGTTCCCCCCGACAGGTTCCCTACGAGCAGTACTTC.

V usage is TRBV27 and J usage is TRBJ1-4; D possibly corresponds to TRBD1 (5 bases). Germline lookup yields CDR1 MNHEY and CDR2 SMNVEV (reference sequence). V was clipped by 5 bases and J by 3 bases, with 10 bases between them. The CDR3 loop spans 14 amino acids. The chain's CDR3 is CASSRLGPNEKLFF. CDR3 nucleotide sequence: TGTGCCAGCAGTCGATTGGGACCTAATGAAAAACTGTTTTTT. Complete variable domain (other parts from reference TRBV27 and TRBJ1-4): EAQVTQNPRYLITVTGKKLTVTCSQNMNHEYMSWYRQDPGLGLRQIYYSMNVEVTDKGDVPEGYKVSRKEKRNFPLILESPSPNQTSLYFCASSRLGPNEKLFFGSGTQLSVL.

This clonotype appeared a few times. The V call is TRBV10-2, the J call TRBJ1-2; D gene uncertain. This CDR3 region has 13 residues. Trimming pared 0 bases from V and 8 bases from J, leaving 10 bases between. Germline CDR1 reads WSHSY; CDR2 reads SAAADI. The CDR3 DNA follows: TGCGCCAGCAGTGAGTCACGGGGAAGCGGCTACACCTTC. Translating gives CASSESRGSGYTF.

The V gene is TRBV2, the J gene TRBJ1-4, with 7 bases matching TRBD1. CDR1 is SNHLY and CDR2 is FYNNEI in the germline V gene. CDR3 length equals 14 residues. V lost 8 bases to trimming and J lost 8 bases; unmatched junction nucleotides: 11. CDR3 nucleotides: TGTGCCAGCGCCCCTGACAGGGCGAGCGAAAAACTGTTTTTT. It specifies CASAPDRASEKLFF.

The sample holds many counts of this clonotype. The chain joins TRBV20-1 to TRBJ2-3; 8 positions agree with TRBD2. Per germline, CDR1 DFQATT and CDR2 SNEGSKA (reference sequence). The CDR3 spans 14 residues. With V trimmed by 6 bases and J by 0 bases, 5 bases remained unmatched. The CDR3 bases are TGCAGTGCAAGGGCTAGCGGGAGCACAGATACGCAGTATTTT. This codes for CSARASGSTDTQYF.

The table lists this clonotype with a few counts. This chain uses TRBV20-1 with TRBJ2-3; no reliable D call. This CDR3 is built from 13 residues. Looked up from germline, CDR1 is DFQATT and CDR2 is SNEGSKA (reference sequence). V lost 3 bases, J lost 2 bases, and 9 bases lay in between. CDR3 region: CSARLQSTDTQYF. The CDR3, as DNA: TGCAGTGCTAGGTTGCAGTCCACAGATACGCAGTATTTT.

The V call is TRBV13, the J call TRBJ2-1, with 7 bases matching TRBD2. CDR1 is PRHDT, CDR2 FYEKMQ, per germline (reference sequence). Trimming at V came to 1 base and at J to 0 bases, leaving 3 bases not matched to a gene. The CDR3 has 16 amino acids. CDR3 sequence reads: CASSLERGFSYNEQFF. The CDR3 bases are TGTGCCAGCAGCTTAGAGCGGGGATTCTCCTACAATGAGCAGTTCTTC.